This T cell receptor beta chain was sequenced during a study of T cell repertoires in cytomegalovirus infection (dated by TCRdb to between 2019 and 2020). The study in broad terms: Donor HLA type was relevant to the analysis, because carriage of CMV infection together with the matching HLA type was indicated by public TCR beta signatures. What the work shows at the level of the full study, not this receptor alone: In both this cohort and an independent cohort of more than 350 donors, the cumulative frequency of public TCR beta family members distinguished carriers of CMV infection plus the relevant HLA type. In the ex vivo response, HLA-C-restricted CMV-specific TCR beta clonotypes were dominant, and in two of eight donors the single most frequent clonotype came from this HLA-C-restricted group.

Reads for this sample came from an Illumina HiSeq 1500. The public reads were run again by TCRdb, first through fastp at Q25 and then through MiXCR, and only productive beta chains were kept. Each entry merges the rows of one CDR3 protein and shows their most common DNA and genes. In this sample the table shows about 230,000 distinct CDR3 sequences, over 20% of which occur a single time. In total, the top ten clones hold 15% to 20% of the sample. Turning to this clonotype: This clone's antigen is unknown. Base qualities are not recorded, but no much larger clone differs from it by a single base.

This clonotype was sampled from a human donor in good health (CMV status not recorded). Some clones in this sample may be carry-over from other donors' samples. Input material: CD8+ T cells from PBMCs.

The CDR3 reads CASSQVGTPVEGQFF. The nucleotides read TGTGCCAGCAGCCAAGTGGGGACTCCGGTTGAGGGGCAGTTCTTC. Here the chain combines TRBV3-1 and TRBJ2-1; a tentative D match to TRBD2 spans 6 bases. The germline V gene (reference sequence) gives CDR1 as LGHDT and CDR2 as YNNKEL. The germline ends are 19 bases apart after V is trimmed by 1 base and J by 12 bases. Its CDR3 holds 15 amino acids, cysteine through phenylalanine. The DNA shown is the 45-base CDR3, in frame from base 1.